This T cell receptor (beta chain) was captured in a study of post-analysis software for immune sequencing data. Across the whole study: Some patients lacked subtype; others had relapsing-remitting, secondary progressive or progressive-relapsing disease.

Looked up from germline, CDR1 is SGHDN and CDR2 is FVKESK. The V end was cut by 6 bases, the J end by 3 bases, with 11 bases between. CDR3 length equals 13 residues. TCR beta cDNA libraries had unique molecular identifiers. Using its own MiXCR run on the PCR reads, TCRdb lists one record per CDR3 protein. This sample has approximately 690,000 distinct CDR3 sequences, with approximately 60% found just once. Comments on this clonotype: Its target is unknown.

Notes on the study in general: TRBV5-6, TRBV5-1 and TRBV20-1 were among a handful of TRBV segments more frequent in patients than controls. Patients with multiple sclerosis recorded significantly lower normalized Chao1 diversity than controls, the study found.

The TCR originated in a girl aged 2 to 10 with multiple sclerosis. The chain links TRBV14 to TRBJ2-5; D remains unclear. Sequencing used blood. The CDR3 sequence: CASSYWLEETQYF. The CDR3 DNA is TGTGCCAGCAGTTATTGGCTCGAAGAGACCCAGTACTTC.